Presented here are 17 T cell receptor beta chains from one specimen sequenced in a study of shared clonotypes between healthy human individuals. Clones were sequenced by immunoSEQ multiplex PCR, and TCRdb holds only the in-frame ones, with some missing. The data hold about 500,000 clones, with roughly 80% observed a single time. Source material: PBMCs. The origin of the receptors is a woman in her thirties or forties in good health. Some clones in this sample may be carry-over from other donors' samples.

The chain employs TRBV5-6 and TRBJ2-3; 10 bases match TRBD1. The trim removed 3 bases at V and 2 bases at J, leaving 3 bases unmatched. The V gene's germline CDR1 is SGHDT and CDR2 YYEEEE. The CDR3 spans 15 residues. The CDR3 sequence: CASSSGTGDTDTQYF. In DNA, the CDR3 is TGTGCCAGCAGCTCCGGGACAGGGGACACAGATACGCAGTATTTT.

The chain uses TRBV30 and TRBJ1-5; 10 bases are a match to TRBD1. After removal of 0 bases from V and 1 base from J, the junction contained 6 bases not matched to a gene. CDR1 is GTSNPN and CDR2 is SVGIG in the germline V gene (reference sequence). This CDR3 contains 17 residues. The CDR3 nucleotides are TGTGCCTGGAGTGTACGACAGGGGGCGGGAAGCAATCAGCCCCAGCATTTT. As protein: CAWSVRQGAGSNQPQHF.

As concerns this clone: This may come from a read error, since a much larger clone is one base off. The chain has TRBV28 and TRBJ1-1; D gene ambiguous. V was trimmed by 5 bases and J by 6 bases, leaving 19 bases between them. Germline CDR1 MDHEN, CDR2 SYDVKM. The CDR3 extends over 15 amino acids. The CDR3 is CASSPNPTADAEAFF. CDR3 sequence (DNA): TGTGCCAGCAGTCCAAACCCGACCGCGGACGCTGAAGCTTTCTTT.

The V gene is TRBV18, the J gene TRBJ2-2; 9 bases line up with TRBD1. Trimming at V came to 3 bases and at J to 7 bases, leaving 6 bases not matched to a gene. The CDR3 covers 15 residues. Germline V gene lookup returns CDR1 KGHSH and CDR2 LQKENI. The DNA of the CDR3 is TGTGCCAGCTCACCGGACAGGGGAAGAGGCGGGGAGCTGTTTTTT. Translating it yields CASSPDRGRGGELFF.

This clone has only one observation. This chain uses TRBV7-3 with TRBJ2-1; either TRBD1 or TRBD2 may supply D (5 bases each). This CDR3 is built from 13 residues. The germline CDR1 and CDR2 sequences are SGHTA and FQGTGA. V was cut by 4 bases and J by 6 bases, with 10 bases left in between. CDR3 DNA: TGTGCCAGCAGCTCGGGGCAGACCAATGAGCAGTTCTTC. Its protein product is CASSSGQTNEQFF.

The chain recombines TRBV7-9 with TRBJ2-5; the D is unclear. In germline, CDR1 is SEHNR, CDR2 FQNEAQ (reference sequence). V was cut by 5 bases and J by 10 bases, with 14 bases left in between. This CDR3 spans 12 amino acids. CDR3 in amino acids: CASSLPLGVQYF. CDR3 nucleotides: TGTGCCAGCAGCCTTCCCCTAGGAGTCCAGTACTTC.

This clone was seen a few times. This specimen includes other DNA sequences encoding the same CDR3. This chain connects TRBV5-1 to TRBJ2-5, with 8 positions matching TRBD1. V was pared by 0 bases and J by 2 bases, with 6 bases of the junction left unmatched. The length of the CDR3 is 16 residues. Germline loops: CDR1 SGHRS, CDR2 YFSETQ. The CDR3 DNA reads TGCGCCAGCAGCTTGGGGGGACAGGCTAGTCAAGAGACCCAGTACTTC. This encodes CASSLGGQASQETQYF.

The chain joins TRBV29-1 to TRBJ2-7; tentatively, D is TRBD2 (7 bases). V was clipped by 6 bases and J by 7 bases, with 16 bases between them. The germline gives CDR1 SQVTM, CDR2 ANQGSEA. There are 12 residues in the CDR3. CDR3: CSVAQGREEQYF. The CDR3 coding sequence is TGCAGCGTGGCCCAGGGGCGGGAGGAGCAGTACTTC.

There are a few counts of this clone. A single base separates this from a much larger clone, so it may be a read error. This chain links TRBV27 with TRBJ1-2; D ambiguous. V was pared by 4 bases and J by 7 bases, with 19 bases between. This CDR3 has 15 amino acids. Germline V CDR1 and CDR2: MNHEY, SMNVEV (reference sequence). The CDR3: CASSSSDMGGGGYTF. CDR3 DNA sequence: TGTGCCAGCAGTTCCTCTGACATGGGAGGTGGTGGCTACACCTTC.

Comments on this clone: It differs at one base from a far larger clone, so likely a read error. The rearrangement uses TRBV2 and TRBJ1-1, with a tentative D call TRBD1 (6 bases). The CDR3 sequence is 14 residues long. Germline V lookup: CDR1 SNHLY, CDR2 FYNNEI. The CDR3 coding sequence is TGTGCCTGCAGTGAGGGGGGGTTCACCACTGAAGCTTTCTTT. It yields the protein CACSEGGFTTEAFF.

CDR3 residues: CASSLGQGAFYEQYF. The CDR3 coding sequence is TGTGCCAGTAGCCTCGGACAGGGGGCATTCTACGAGCAGTACTTC. The chain uses TRBV19 and TRBJ2-7, with 11 positions matching TRBD1. Trimming took 6 bases from V and 3 from J; bases not matched to a gene: 7. The CDR3 runs to 15 residues. The germline CDR1 and CDR2 sequences are LNHDA and SQIVND (reference sequence). The full variable domain, rest sourced from reference TRBV19 and TRBJ2-7, is DGGITQSPKYLFRKEGQNVTLSCEQNLNHDAMYWYRQDPGQGLRLIYYSQIVNDFQKGDIAEGYSVSREKKESFPLTVTSAQKNPTAFYLCASSLGQGAFYEQYFGPGTRLTVT.

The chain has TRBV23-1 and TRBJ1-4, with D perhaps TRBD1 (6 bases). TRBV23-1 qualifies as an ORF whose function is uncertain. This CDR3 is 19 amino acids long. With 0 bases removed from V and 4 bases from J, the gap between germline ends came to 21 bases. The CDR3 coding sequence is TGCGCCAGCAGTCAATCAGGACCCAACGCGACAGGAATTAATGAAAAACTGTTTTTT. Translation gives CASSQSGPNATGINEKLFF.

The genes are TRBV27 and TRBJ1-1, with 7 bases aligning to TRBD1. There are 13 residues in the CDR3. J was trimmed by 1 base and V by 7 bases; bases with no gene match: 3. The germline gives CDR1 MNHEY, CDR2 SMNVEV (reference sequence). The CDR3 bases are TGTGCCAGCATACGACAGGGGAACACTGAAGCTTTCTTT. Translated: CASIRQGNTEAFF.

The DNA of the CDR3 is TGTGCCAGCAGCCAAGATCAAGTGGCATTGAGTGCTTTCTTT. Translated, it gives CASSQDQVALSAFF. The chain joins TRBV14 to TRBJ1-1; D is undetermined. This CDR3 spans 14 amino acids. Germline V gives CDR1 SGHDN, CDR2 FVKESK. V lost 0 bases and J lost 11, with 16 bases in between.

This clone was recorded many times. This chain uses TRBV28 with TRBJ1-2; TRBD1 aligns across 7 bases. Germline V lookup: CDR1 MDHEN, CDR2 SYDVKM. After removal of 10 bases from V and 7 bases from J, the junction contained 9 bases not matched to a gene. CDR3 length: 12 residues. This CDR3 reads CATKPDRAGYTF. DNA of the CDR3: TGTGCCACCAAACCCGACAGGGCTGGCTACACCTTC.

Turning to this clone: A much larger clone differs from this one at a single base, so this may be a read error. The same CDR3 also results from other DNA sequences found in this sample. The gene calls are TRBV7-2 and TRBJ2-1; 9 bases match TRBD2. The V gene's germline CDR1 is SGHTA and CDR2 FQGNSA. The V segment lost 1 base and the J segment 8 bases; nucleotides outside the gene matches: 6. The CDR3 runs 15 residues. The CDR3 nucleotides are TGTGCCAGCAGCTTAGGCGGGAGGGCCGTCGATGAGCAGTTCTTC. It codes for CASSLGGRAVDEQFF.

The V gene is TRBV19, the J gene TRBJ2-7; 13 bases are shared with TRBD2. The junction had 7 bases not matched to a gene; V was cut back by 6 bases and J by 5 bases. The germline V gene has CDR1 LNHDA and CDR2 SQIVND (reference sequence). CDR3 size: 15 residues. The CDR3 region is CASRPGLAGNNEQYF. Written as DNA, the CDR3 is TGTGCCAGTAGGCCGGGACTAGCGGGAAACAACGAGCAGTACTTC.